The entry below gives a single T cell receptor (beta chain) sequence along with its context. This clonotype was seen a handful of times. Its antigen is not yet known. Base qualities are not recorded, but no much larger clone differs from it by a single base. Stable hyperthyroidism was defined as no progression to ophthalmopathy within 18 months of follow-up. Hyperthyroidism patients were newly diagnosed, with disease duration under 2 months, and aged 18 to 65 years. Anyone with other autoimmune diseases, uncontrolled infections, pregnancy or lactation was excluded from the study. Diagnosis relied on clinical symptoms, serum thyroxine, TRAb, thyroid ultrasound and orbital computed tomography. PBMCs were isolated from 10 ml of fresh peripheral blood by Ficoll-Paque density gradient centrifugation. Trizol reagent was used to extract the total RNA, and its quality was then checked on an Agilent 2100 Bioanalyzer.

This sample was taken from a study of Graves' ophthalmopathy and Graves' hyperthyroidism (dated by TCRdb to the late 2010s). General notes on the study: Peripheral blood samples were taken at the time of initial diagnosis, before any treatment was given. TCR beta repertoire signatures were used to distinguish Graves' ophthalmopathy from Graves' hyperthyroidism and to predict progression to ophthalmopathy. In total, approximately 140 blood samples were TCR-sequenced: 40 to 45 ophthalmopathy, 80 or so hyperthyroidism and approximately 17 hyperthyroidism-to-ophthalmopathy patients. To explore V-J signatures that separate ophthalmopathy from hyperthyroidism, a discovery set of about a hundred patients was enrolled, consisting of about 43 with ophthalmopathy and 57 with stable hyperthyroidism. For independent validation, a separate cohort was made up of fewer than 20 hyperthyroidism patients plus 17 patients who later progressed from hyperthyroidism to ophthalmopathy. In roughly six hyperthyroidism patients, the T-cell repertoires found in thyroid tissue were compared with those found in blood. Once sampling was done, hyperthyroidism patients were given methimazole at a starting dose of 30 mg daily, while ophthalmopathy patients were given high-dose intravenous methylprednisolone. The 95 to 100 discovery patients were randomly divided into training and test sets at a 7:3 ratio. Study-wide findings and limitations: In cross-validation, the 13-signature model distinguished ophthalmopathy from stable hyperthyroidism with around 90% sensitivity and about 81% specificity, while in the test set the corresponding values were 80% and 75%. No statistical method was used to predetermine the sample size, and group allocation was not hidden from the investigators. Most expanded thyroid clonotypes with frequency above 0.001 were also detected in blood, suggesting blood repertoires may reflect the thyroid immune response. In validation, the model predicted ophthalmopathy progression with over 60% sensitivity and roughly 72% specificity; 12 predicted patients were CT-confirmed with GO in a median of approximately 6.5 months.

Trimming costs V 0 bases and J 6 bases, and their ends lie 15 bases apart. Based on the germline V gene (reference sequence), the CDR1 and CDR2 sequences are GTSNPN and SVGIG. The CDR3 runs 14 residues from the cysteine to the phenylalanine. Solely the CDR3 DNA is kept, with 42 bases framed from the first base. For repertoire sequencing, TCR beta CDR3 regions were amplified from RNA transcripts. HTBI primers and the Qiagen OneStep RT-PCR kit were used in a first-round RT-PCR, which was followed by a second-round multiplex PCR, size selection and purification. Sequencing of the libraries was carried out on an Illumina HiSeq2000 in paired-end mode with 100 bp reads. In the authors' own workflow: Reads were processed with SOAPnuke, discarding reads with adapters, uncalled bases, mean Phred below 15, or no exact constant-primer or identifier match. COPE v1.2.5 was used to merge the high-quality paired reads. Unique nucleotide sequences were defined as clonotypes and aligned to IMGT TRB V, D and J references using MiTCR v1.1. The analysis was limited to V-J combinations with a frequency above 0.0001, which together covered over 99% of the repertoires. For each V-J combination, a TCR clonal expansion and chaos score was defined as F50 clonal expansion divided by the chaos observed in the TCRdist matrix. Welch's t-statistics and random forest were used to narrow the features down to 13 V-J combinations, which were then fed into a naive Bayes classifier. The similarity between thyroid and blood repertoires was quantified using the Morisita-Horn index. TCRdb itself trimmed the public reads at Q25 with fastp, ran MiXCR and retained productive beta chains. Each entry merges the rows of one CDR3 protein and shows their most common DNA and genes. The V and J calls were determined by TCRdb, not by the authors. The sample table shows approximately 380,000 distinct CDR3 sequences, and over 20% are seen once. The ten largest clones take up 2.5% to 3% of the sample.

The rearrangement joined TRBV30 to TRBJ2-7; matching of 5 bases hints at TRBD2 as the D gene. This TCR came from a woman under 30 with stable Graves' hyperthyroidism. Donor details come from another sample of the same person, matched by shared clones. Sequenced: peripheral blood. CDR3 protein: CAWSVLLWEPEQYF. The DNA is TGTGCCTGGAGTGTACTACTATGGGAGCCCGAGCAGTACTTC.